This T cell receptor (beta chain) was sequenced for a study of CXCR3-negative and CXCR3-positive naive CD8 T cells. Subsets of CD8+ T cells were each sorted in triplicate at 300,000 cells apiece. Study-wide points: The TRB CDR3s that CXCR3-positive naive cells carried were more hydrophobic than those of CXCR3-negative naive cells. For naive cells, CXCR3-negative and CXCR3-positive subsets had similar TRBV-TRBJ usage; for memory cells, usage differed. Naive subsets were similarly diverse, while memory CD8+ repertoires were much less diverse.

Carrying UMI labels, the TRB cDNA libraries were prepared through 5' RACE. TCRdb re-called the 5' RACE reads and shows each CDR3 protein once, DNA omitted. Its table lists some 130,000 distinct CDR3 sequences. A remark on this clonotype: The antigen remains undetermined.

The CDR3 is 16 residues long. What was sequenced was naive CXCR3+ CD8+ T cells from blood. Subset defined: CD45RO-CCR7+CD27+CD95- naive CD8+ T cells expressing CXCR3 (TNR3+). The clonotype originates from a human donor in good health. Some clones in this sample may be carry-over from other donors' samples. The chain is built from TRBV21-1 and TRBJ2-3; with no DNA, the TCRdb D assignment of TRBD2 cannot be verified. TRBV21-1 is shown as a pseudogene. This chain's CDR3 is CASSKPTGGPVDTQYF.